This entry is about one T cell receptor beta chain. Its antigen remains unidentified. This sample was included in a study of T cells in localized non-small cell lung cancer. Notes on the study in general: Maximal T cell clonality occurred in uninvolved adjacent lung, with tumor ranking below it. Appearing in adjacent lung were a median about 59 of the top 100 tumor clones.

Germline V lookup: CDR1 SGHTA, CDR2 FQGNSA. The ends lost 6 bases at V and 4 bases at J; junction bases unmatched: 5. The CDR3 contains 14 residues. Generated by immunoSEQ multiplex PCR, the TCRdb table keeps only in-frame clones and is missing some. The data hold around 40,000 clones, with approximately 83% observed a single time. The chain is built from TRBV7-2 and TRBJ1-4; 7 bases fit TRBD1. The material was peripheral blood, obtained before any cancer treatment. The clonotype was recovered from a man aged 35-69 years with stage I lung adenocarcinoma. CDR3 residues: CASSPGTVNEKLFF. The DNA of the CDR3 is TGTGCCAGCAGTCCCGGGACAGTTAATGAAAAACTGTTTTTT. The entire variable domain, with the rest obtained from reference TRBV7-2 and TRBJ1-4, is as follows: GAGVSQSPSNKVTEKGKDVELRCDPISGHTALYWYRQSLGQGLEFLIYFQGNSAPDKSGLPSDRFSAERTGGSVSTLTIQRTQQEDSAVYLCASSPGTVNEKLFFGSGTQLSVL.